One and the same sample provided the 7 T cell receptor beta chains below, sequenced in a study of immune heterogeneity within non-small cell lung tumors. For the TCR beta CDR3, multiplex PCR with 32 V and 13 J primers performed the amplification. One entry per CDR3 protein, called by TCRdb with MiXCR from the multiplex PCR reads. Of some 9,300 distinct CDR3 sequences listed, more than 25% are singletons. TCRs were amplified from 600 ng gDNA of bulk tumor per sample. Doctors removed several biopsies from each primary tumor during surgery, keeping them far apart. Untreated, newly diagnosed non-small cell lung cancer patients underwent curative surgery. Sequenced input: lung tumor tissue. The origin of the receptors is a man in his 60s with non-small cell lung cancer.

In this sample, this clonotype turned up many times. The chain links TRBV7-9 to TRBJ2-1, with TRBD2 matching over 16 bases. V was pared by 5 bases and J by 8 bases, with 3 bases of the junction left unmatched. Germline CDR1 reads SEHNR; CDR2 reads FQNEAQ (reference sequence). The CDR3 length is 15 residues. The CDR3 sequence: CASSGTSGRVDEQFF. In DNA form, the CDR3 reads TGTGCCAGCAGCGGGACTAGCGGGAGGGTCGATGAGCAGTTCTTC.

This clonotype has at least ten counts. The chain links TRBV11-2 to TRBJ2-2, with 11 nucleotides matching TRBD2. Germline V CDR1 and CDR2: SGHAT, FQNNGV. The V segment lost 7 bases and the J segment 7 bases; nucleotides outside the gene matches: 11. This CDR3 has 16 residues. The CDR3 sequence is CASKVPGTSGSGELFF. The DNA of the CDR3 is TGTGCCAGCAAGGTCCCCGGGACTAGCGGTAGCGGGGAGCTGTTTTTT.

This clonotype has a count of ten or more. V usage is TRBV7-9 and J usage is TRBJ2-5; D perhaps matches TRBD1 (5 bases). The germline CDR1 and CDR2 sequences are SEHNR and FQNEAQ (reference sequence). The germline V and J ends were trimmed by 5 bases and 5 bases, with 18 bases remaining between them. This CDR3 spans 15 amino acids. CDR3 amino acids: CASSRRQGSRETQYF. In DNA, the CDR3 is TGTGCCAGCAGCCGCCGGCAGGGTAGTAGGGAGACCCAGTACTTC.

J is TRBJ2-1 and V is TRBV14; D is uncertain. Trimming shortened V by 0 bases and J by 8 bases, and 14 bases separated the two germline ends. This CDR3 has 15 residues. Germline V lookup: CDR1 SGHDN, CDR2 FVKESK. CDR3: CASSQEGLLRYEQFF. CDR3 coding DNA: TGTGCCAGCAGCCAAGAAGGGTTGCTGCGGTATGAGCAGTTCTTC.

V is TRBV28 and J is TRBJ2-7; 11 bases line up with TRBD2. V lost 5 bases and J lost 5; bases outside the gene matches: 5. CDR3 length equals 14 residues. Germline CDR1 MDHEN, CDR2 SYDVKM. CDR3 residues: CASSISGRAHEQYF. Written as DNA, the CDR3 is TGTGCCAGCAGTATTAGCGGGAGGGCCCACGAGCAGTACTTC.

This clonotype was found many times. The chain combines TRBV20-1 with TRBJ2-1; D might be TRBD1 or TRBD2, each matching 5 bases. V lost 0 bases and J lost 6, with 12 bases in between. Looked up from germline, CDR1 is DFQATT and CDR2 is SNEGSKA (reference sequence). CDR3 length equals 14 residues. As DNA, the CDR3 is TGCAGTGCTAGAGATCAGGTGAGGGGCAATGAGCAGTTCTTC. Residues: CSARDQVRGNEQFF.

CDR3 amino acids: CASSNLVYEQYF. The CDR3 coding sequence is TGTGCCAGCAGCAACCTAGTCTACGAGCAGTACTTC. This chain uses TRBV7-9 with TRBJ2-7; D uncertain. V lost 5 bases, J lost 3 bases, and 8 bases lay in between. The CDR3 length is 12 residues. Germline CDR1 is SEHNR and CDR2 is FQNEAQ (reference sequence).